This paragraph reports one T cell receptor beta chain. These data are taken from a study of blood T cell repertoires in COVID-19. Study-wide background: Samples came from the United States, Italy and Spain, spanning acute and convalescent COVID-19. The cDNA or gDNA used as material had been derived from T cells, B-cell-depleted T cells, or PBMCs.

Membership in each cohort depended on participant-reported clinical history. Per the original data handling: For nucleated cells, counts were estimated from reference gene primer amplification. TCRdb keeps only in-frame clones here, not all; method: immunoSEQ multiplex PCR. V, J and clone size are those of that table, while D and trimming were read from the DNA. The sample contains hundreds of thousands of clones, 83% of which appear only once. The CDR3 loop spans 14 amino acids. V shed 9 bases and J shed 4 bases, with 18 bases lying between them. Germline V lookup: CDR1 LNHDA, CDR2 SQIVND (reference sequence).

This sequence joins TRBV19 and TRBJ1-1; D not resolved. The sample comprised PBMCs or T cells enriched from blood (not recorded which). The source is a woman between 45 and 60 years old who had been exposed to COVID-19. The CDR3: CASQYISGSTEAFF. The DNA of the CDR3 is TGTGCCAGCCAATATATTTCCGGGAGCACTGAAGCTTTCTTT.